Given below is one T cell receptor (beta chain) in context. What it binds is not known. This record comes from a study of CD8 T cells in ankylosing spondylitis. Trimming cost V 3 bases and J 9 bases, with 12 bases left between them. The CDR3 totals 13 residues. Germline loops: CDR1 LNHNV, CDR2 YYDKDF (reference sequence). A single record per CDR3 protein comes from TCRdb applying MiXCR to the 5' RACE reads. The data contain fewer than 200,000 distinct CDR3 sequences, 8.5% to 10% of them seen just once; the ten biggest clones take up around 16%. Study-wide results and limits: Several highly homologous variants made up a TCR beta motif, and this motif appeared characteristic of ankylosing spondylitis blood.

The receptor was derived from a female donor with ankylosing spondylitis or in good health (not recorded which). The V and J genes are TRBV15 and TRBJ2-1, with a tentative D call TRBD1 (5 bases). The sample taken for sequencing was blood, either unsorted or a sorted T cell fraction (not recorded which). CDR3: CATSRAGSAEQFF. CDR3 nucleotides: TGTGCCACCAGCAGGGCAGGGTCTGCTGAGCAGTTCTTC.